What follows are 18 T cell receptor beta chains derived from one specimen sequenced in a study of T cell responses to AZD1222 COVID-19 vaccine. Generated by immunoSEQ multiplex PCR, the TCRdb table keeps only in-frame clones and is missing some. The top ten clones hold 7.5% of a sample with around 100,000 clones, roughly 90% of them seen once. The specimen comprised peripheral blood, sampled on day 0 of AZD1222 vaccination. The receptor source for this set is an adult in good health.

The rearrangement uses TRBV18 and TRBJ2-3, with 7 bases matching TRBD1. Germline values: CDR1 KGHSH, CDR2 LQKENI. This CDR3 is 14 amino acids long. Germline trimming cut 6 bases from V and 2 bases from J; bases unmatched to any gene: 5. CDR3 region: CASSPTGFTDTQYF. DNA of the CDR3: TGTGCCAGCTCTCCGACAGGGTTCACAGATACGCAGTATTTT.

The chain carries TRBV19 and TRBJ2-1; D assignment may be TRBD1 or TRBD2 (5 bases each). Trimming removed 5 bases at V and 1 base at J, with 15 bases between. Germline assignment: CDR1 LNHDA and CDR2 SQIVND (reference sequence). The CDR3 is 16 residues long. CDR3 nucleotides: TGTGCCAGTAGTGGGAGCCAGGGATGGTCCTACAATGAGCAGTTCTTC. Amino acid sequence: CASSGSQGWSYNEQFF.

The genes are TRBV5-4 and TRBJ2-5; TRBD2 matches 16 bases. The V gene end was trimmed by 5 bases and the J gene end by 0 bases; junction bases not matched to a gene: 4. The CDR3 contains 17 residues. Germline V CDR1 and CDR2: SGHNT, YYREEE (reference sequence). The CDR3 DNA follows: TGTGCCAGCAGACGGGGACTAGCGGGGGGGAACCAAGAGACCCAGTACTTC. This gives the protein CASRRGLAGGNQETQYF. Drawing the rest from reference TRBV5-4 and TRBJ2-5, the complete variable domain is ETGVTQSPTHLIKTRGQQVTLRCSSQSGHNTVSWYQQALGQGPQFIFQYYREEENGRGNFPPRFSGLQFPNYSSELNVNALELDDSALYLCASRRGLAGGNQETQYFGPGTRLLVL.

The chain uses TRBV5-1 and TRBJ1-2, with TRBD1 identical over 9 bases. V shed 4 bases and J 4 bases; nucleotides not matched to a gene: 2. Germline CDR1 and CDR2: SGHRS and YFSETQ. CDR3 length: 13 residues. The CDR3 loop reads CASSVDRGYGYTF. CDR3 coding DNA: TGCGCCAGCAGCGTGGACAGGGGCTATGGCTACACCTTC. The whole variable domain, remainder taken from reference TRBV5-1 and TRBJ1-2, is KAGVTQTPRYLIKTRGQQVTLSCSPISGHRSVSWYQQTPGQGLQFLFEYFSETQRNKGNFPGRFSGRQFSNSRSEMNVSTLELGDSALYLCASSVDRGYGYTFGSGTRLTVV.

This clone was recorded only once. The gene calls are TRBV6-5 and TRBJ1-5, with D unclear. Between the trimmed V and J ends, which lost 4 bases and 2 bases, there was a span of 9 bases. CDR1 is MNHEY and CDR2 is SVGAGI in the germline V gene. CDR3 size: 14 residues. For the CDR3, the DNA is TGTGCCAGCAGTTCCTCGGGTGGCAATCAGCCCCAGCATTTT. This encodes CASSSSGGNQPQHF.

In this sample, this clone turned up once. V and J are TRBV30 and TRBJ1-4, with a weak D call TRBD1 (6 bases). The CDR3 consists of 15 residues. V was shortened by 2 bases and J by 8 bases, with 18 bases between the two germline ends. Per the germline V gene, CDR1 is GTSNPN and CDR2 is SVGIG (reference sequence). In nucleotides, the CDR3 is TGTGCCTGGAGTTCAGGCGGGGGCGTTTCCGAAAAACTGTTTTTT. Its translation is CAWSSGGGVSEKLFF.

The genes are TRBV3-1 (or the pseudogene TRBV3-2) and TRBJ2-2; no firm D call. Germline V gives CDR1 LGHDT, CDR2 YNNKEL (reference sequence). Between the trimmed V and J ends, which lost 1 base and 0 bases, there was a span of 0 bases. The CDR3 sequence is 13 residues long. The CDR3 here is CASSQANTGELFF. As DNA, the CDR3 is TGTGCCAGCAGCCAAGCGAACACCGGGGAGCTGTTTTTT.

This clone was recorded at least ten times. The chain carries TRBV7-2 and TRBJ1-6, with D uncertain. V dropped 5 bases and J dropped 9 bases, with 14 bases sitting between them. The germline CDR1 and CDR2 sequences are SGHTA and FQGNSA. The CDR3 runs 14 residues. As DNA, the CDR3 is TGTGCCAGCAGCCCCGGAGGGAGAGGTTCACCCCTCCACTTT. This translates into CASSPGGRGSPLHF.

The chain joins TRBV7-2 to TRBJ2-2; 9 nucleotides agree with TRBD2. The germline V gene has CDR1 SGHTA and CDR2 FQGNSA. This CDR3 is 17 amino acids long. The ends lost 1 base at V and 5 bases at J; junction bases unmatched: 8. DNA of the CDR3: TGTGCCAGCAGCTTAGTGGGAGCGGGAGGAACAACCGGGGAGCTGTTTTTT. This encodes CASSLVGAGGTTGELFF.

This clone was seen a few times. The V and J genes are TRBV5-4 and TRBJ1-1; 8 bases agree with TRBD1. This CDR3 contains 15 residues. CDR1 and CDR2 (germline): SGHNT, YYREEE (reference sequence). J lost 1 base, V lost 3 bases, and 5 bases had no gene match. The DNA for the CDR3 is TGTGCCAGCAGCTCAGGACAGGGCGGGAACACTGAAGCTTTCTTT. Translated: CASSSGQGGNTEAFF.

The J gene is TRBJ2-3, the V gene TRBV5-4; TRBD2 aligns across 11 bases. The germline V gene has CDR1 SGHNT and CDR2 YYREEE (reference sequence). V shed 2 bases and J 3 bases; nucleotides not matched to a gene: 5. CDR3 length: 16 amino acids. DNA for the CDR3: TGTGCCAGCAGCTTAAAGACTAGCGGGACAACAGATACGCAGTATTTT. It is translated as CASSLKTSGTTDTQYF.

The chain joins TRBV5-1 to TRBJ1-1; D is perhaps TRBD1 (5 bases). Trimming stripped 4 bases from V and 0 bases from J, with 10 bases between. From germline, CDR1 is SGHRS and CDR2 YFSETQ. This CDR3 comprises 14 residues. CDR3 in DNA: TGCGCCAGCAGCGCGGGACCGATGAACACTGAAGCTTTCTTT. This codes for CASSAGPMNTEAFF.

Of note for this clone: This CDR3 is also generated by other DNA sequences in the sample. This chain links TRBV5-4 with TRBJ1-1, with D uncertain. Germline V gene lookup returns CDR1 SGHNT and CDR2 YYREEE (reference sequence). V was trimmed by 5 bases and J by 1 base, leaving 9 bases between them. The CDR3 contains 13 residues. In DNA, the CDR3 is TGTGCCAGCAGTTATGACCGGAACACTGAAGCTTTCTTT. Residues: CASSYDRNTEAFF. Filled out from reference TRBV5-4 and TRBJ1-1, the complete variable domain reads ETGVTQSPTHLIKTRGQQVTLRCSSQSGHNTVSWYQQALGQGPQFIFQYYREEENGRGNFPPRFSGLQFPNYSSELNVNALELDDSALYLCASSYDRNTEAFFGQGTRLTVV.

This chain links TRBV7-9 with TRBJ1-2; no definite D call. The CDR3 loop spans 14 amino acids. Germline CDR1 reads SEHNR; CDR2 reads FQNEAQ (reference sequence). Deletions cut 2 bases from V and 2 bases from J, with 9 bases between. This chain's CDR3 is CASSLSLYNYGYTF. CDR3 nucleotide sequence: TGTGCCAGCAGCTTATCACTGTACAACTATGGCTACACCTTC. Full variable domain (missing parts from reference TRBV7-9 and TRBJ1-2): DTGVSQNPRHKITKRGQNVTFRCDPISEHNRLYWYRQTLGQGPEFLTYFQNEAQLEKSRLLSDRFSAERPKGSFSTLEIQRTEQGDSAMYLCASSLSLYNYGYTFGSGTRLTVV.

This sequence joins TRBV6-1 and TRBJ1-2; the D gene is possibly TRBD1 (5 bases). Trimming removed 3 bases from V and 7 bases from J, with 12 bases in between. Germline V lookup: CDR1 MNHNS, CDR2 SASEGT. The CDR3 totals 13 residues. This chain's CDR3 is CASSEQQEGGYTF. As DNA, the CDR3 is TGTGCCAGCAGTGAGCAACAGGAAGGTGGCTACACCTTC.

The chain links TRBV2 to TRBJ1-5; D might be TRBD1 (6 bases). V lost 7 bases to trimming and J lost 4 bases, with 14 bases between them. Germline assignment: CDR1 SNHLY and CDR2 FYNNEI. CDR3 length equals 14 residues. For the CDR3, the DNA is TGTGCCAGCACCGCAGAGGGGGGAAATCAGCCCCAGCATTTT. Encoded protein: CASTAEGGNQPQHF.

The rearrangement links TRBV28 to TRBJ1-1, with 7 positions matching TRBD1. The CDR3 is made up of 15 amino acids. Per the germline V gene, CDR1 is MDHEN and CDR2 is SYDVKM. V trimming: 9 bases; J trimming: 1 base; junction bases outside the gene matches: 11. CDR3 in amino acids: CASRRGGAGNTEAFF. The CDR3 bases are TGTGCCAGTAGAAGAGGGGGCGCCGGGAACACTGAAGCTTTCTTT.

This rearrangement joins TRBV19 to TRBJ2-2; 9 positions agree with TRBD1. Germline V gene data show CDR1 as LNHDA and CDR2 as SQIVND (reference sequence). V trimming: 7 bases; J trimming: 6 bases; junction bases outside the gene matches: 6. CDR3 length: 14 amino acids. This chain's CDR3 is CASKRDRVSGELFF. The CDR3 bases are TGTGCCAGTAAGAGGGACAGGGTCTCCGGGGAGCTGTTTTTT.